This T cell receptor beta chain was documented in a study of T cells in Graves' hyperthyroidism and ophthalmopathy. Amplification targeted TCR beta CDR3 regions from RNA transcripts. With the HTBI primer set, the TCR CDR3 went through a first round of RT-PCR. From the multiplex PCR reads, TCRdb called clonotypes with MiXCR, one entry per CDR3 protein. Of about 700,000 distinct CDR3 sequences listed, roughly 46% are singletons. The germline V gene encodes CDR1 SGHVS and CDR2 FQNEAQ. V was clipped by 1 base and J by 8 bases; unmatched bases: 13. This CDR3 spans 16 amino acids. This clonotype occurred many times.

The sequence was collected from an adult man with Graves' disease, either hyperthyroidism or ophthalmopathy (not recorded which). Sequencing used peripheral blood or thyroid tissue (not recorded which). This chain joins TRBV7-8 and TRBJ1-2; 7 bases agree with TRBD1. CDR3 residues: CASSLEAWGTVEGYTF. The CDR3 DNA reads TGTGCCAGCAGCTTAGAAGCTTGGGGGACAGTTGAAGGCTACACCTTC.